These 24 T cell receptor beta chains originate from one sample sequenced in a study of blood T cell repertoires in COVID-19. Assay used: immunoSEQ multiplex PCR; TCRdb lists only in-frame clones, some missing. This sample has about 480,000 clones; about 88% occur once, and the top ten carry 7.5% to 9%. Sequencing input: peripheral blood. These receptors were collected from a woman aged 45-65 years with COVID-19, enrolled during active disease.

The chain has TRBV3-1 (or the pseudogene TRBV3-2) and TRBJ1-1; 9 nucleotides line up with TRBD1. The CDR3 consists of 15 residues. V trimming: 4 bases; J trimming: 4 bases; junction bases outside the gene matches: 7. Germline V CDR1 and CDR2: LGHDT, YNNKEL (reference sequence). This chain's CDR3 is CASSRTGTGSTEAFF. The CDR3 DNA sequence: TGTGCCAGCAGCCGCACCGGGACAGGGAGCACTGAAGCTTTCTTT.

The rearrangement uses TRBV7-3 and TRBJ2-3, with D tentatively TRBD2 (7 bases). The CDR3 is made up of 17 amino acids. The germline gives CDR1 SGHTA, CDR2 FQGTGA. Trimming left V 2 bases short and J 1 base short, with 16 bases between. The CDR3 region is CASSLQGGGWGTDTQYF. The CDR3 nucleotides are TGTGCCAGCAGCTTACAAGGCGGGGGCTGGGGCACAGATACGCAGTATTTT.

This clone showed up just a few times. This chain uses TRBV21-1 with TRBJ1-6; TRBD1, the table's D call, was not compared with the DNA. TRBV21-1 is a known pseudogene. The CDR3 has 15 amino acids. The CDR3 DNA is TGTGCCAGCCCCCGGGACAGCTTTACCAATTCACCCCTCCACTTT. Translation gives CASPRDSFTNSPLHF.

The chain carries TRBV30 and TRBJ1-1; D might be TRBD1 (5 bases). Trimming cost V 6 bases and J 1 base, with 21 bases left between them. The CDR3 length is 16 residues. Germline V gene data show CDR1 as GTSNPN and CDR2 as SVGIG (reference sequence). The CDR3 spells CACSRVKIRRNTEAFF. The CDR3, as DNA: TGTGCCTGCTCCAGGGTAAAGATAAGAAGGAACACTGAAGCTTTCTTT.

The chain joins TRBV6-6 to TRBJ1-2; D possibly corresponds to TRBD1 (6 bases). Trimming removed 5 bases from V and 0 bases from J, with 13 bases in between. Germline V gene lookup returns CDR1 MNHNY and CDR2 SVGAGI (reference sequence). The CDR3 is 15 residues long. The CDR3 DNA follows: TGTGCCAGCAGTACGACAGGTTTAGCTAACTATGGCTACACCTTC. Protein: CASSTTGLANYGYTF.

The chain couples TRBV27 to TRBJ1-2, with 9 bases matching TRBD1. The V gene end was trimmed by 4 bases and the J gene end by 8 bases; junction bases not matched to a gene: 8. CDR1 is MNHEY, CDR2 SMNVEV, per germline (reference sequence). The CDR3 totals 14 residues. CDR3 loop: CASSSSGTGLGYTF. The CDR3, as DNA: TGTGCCAGCAGTTCATCCGGGACAGGGCTCGGCTACACCTTC.

As for this clone: A junction boundary mismatches the germline segment, possibly from a read error. Other nucleotide sequences from this sample produce the same CDR3. The chain employs TRBV12-3 or TRBV12-4 and TRBJ1-1; possible D gene TRBD1, 5 bases. The CDR3 is 12 amino acids. In nucleotides, the CDR3 is TGTGCCAGCAGTGGGGAGGACACTGAAGCTTTCTTC. Its translation is CASSGEDTEAFF.

The gene calls are TRBV4-2 and TRBJ2-7, with unresolved D. V was cut by 1 base and J by 3 bases, with 10 bases left in between. The germline V gene has CDR1 LGHNA and CDR2 YNFKEQ. The length of the CDR3 is 14 residues. The CDR3 sequence: CASSQGLISYEQYF. The DNA of the CDR3 is TGTGCCAGCAGCCAAGGGTTGATTAGCTACGAGCAGTACTTC.

As concerns this clone: The same CDR3 is also encoded by other DNA sequences in this sample. The chain carries TRBV9 and TRBJ1-1; no definite D call. Germline lookup yields CDR1 SGDLS and CDR2 YYNGEE. There are 15 residues in the CDR3. Trimming removed 0 bases from V and 0 bases from J, with 9 bases in between. CDR3 protein: CASSVGRGLNTEAFF. The CDR3, as DNA: TGTGCCAGCAGCGTAGGAAGAGGGTTGAACACTGAAGCTTTCTTT.

The chain carries TRBV30 and TRBJ2-7; D might be TRBD2 (6 bases). Deletions cut 8 bases from V and 9 bases from J, with 23 bases between. The CDR3 is 13 amino acids. CDR1 is GTSNPN, CDR2 SVGIG, per germline (reference sequence). As DNA, the CDR3 is TGTGCCATTGAATCCAGGGACTTACGCCTGCAGTACTTC. Its protein product is CAIESRDLRLQYF.

V usage is TRBV12-3 or TRBV12-4 and J usage is TRBJ2-7, with D maybe TRBD1 (6 bases). This CDR3 has 13 residues. With 6 bases removed from V and 2 bases from J, the gap between germline ends came to 11 bases. As DNA, the CDR3 is TGTGCCAGCAGATCAGGGGACCCCTACGAGCAGTACTTC. It translates to CASRSGDPYEQYF.

V usage is TRBV6-6 and J usage is TRBJ1-2, with D hard to call. Trimming took off 3 bases at V and 6 bases at J, with 14 bases between the two ends. The length of the CDR3 is 14 residues. CDR1 is MNHNY, CDR2 SVGAGI, per germline (reference sequence). In DNA, the CDR3 is TGTGCCAGCAGTTATCAGGCGGGAAGGGATGGCTACACCTTC. Translated, it gives CASSYQAGRDGYTF.

The chain employs TRBV11-2 and TRBJ2-1, with D perhaps TRBD2 (5 bases). The CDR3 consists of 14 residues. Trimming left V 5 bases short and J 6 bases short, with 14 bases between. Per germline, CDR1 SGHAT and CDR2 FQNNGV. The CDR3 sequence: CASSQEGWGNEQFF. The CDR3 DNA reads TGTGCCAGCAGCCAAGAGGGCTGGGGCAATGAGCAGTTCTTC.

The chain recombines TRBV6-5 with TRBJ1-4; D is possibly TRBD1 (5 bases). The CDR3 runs to 13 residues. The germline CDR1 and CDR2 sequences are MNHEY and SVGAGI. V was clipped by 6 bases and J by 5 bases, with 10 bases between them. CDR3 protein: CASRTDFNEKLFF. The CDR3 DNA reads TGTGCCAGCAGGACAGACTTCAATGAAAAACTGTTTTTT.

The V gene is TRBV11-2, the J gene TRBJ2-3; D is perhaps TRBD2 (5 bases). CDR3 length: 15 amino acids. Germline CDR1 SGHAT, CDR2 FQNNGV. The V end was cut by 5 bases, the J end by 6 bases, with 18 bases between. The CDR3 coding sequence is TGTGCCAGCAGCCTGCCGACTAACCACAACGATACGCAGTATTTT. This codes for CASSLPTNHNDTQYF.

The rearrangement uses TRBV7-8 and TRBJ1-2; 9 nucleotides match TRBD1. The CDR3 runs to 15 residues. The V gene end was trimmed by 4 bases and the J gene end by 6 bases; junction bases not matched to a gene: 9. Germline-derived CDR1 and CDR2 are SGHVS and FQNEAQ. CDR3 nucleotide sequence: TGTGCCAGCAGCTGGGGCTTGGACAGGGGAGATGGCTACACCTTC. Amino acids: CASSWGLDRGDGYTF.

The V and J genes are TRBV4-2 and TRBJ2-1; 8 nucleotides match TRBD1. J lost 8 bases, V lost 4 bases, and 10 bases had no gene match. Per germline, CDR1 LGHNA and CDR2 YNFKEQ. This CDR3 contains 15 residues. The CDR3 loop is CASSLRAGQGDEQFF. The CDR3 nucleotides are TGTGCCAGCAGCCTCAGGGCAGGACAGGGCGATGAGCAGTTCTTC.

The V call is TRBV21-1, the J call TRBJ1-2. TRBV21-1 is shown as a pseudogene. The CDR3 is 14 amino acids. CDR3 in DNA: TGTGCCAGCAGCAAAGACTGCGTCGACTATGGCTACACCTTC. Amino acid sequence: CASSKDCVDYGYTF.

As to this clone: This CDR3 is also generated by other DNA sequences in the sample. This chain links TRBV12-3 or TRBV12-4 with TRBJ1-2, with unresolved D. V was shortened by 3 bases and J by 2 bases, with 7 bases between the two germline ends. The CDR3 is made up of 13 amino acids. The CDR3 DNA is TGTGCCAGCAGTTTTACGAGAAACTATGGCTACACCTTC. This gives the protein CASSFTRNYGYTF.

The CDR3 coding sequence is TGTGCCAGCAGTTACTCGATACAGAGCACAGATACGCAGTATTTT. Its protein product is CASSYSIQSTDTQYF. The gene calls are TRBV6-6 and TRBJ2-3; D not resolved. Germline V gives CDR1 MNHNY, CDR2 SVGAGI (reference sequence). The V end was cut by 0 bases, the J end by 0 bases, with 7 bases between. The CDR3 length is 15 residues.

The chain carries TRBV28 and TRBJ2-3, with TRBD1 matching over 7 bases. Trimming removed 6 bases from V and 7 bases from J; junction bases left unmatched: 4. CDR1 MDHEN and CDR2 SYDVKM come from the germline V gene. This CDR3 is 12 amino acids long. CDR3 DNA sequence: TGTGCCAGCAGCCAACAGGGGAATACGCAGTATTTT. This sequence encodes CASSQQGNTQYF.

The chain uses TRBV4-1 and TRBJ2-3; D is unclear. V lost 0 bases and J 6 bases, leaving 7 bases between the germline ends. Germline CDR1 reads MGHRA; CDR2 reads YSYEKL. The CDR3 spans 13 residues. The CDR3 DNA follows: TGCGCCAGCAGCCAAGATCCCCGGGATACGCAGTATTTT. Translated: CASSQDPRDTQYF.

The chain is built from TRBV28 and TRBJ2-2; tentative D call: TRBD1 (6 bases). The CDR3 consists of 14 residues. V lost 7 bases to trimming and J lost 4 bases, with 13 bases between them. CDR1 is MDHEN, CDR2 SYDVKM, per germline. The CDR3 sequence is CASKSPGATGELFF. CDR3 DNA: TGTGCCAGCAAATCCCCAGGGGCCACCGGGGAGCTGTTTTTT.

The genes are TRBV27 and TRBJ2-5; 9 bases fit TRBD1. This CDR3 comprises 17 residues. The germline CDR1 and CDR2 sequences are MNHEY and SMNVEV (reference sequence). J lost 5 bases, V lost 4 bases, and 14 bases had no gene match. CDR3 loop: CASSSHALTGTGETQYF. The CDR3 bases are TGTGCCAGCAGTTCGCACGCCCTTACAGGGACAGGGGAGACCCAGTACTTC.